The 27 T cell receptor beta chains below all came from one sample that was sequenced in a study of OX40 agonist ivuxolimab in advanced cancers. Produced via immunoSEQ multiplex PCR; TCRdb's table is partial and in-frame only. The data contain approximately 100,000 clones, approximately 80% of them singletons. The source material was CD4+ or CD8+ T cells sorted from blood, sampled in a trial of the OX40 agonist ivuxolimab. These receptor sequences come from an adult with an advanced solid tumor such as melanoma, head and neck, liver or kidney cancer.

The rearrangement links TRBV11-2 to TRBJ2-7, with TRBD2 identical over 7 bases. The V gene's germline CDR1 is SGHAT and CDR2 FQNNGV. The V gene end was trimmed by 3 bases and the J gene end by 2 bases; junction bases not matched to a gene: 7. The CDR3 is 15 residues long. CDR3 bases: TGTGCCAGCAGCTTTTCCAGCGGGGACCCCTACGAGCAGTACTTC. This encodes CASSFSSGDPYEQYF.

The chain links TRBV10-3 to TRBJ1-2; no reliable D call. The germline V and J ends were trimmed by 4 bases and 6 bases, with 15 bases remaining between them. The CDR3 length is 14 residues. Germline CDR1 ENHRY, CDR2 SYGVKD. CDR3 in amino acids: CAISGPGREDGYTF. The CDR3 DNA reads TGTGCCATCAGTGGCCCCGGGAGGGAGGATGGCTACACCTTC.

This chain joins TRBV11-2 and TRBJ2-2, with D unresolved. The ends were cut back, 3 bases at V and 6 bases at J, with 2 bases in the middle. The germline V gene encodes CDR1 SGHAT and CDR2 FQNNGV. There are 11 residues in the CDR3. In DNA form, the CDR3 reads TGTGCCAGCAGCTTGGCCGGGGAGCTGTTTTTT. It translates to CASSLAGELFF.

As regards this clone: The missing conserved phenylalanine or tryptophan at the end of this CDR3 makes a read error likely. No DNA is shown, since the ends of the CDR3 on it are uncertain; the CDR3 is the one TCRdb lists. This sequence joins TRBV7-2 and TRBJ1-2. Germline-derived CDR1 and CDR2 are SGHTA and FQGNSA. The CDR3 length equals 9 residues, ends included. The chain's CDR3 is CASSLSQSA.

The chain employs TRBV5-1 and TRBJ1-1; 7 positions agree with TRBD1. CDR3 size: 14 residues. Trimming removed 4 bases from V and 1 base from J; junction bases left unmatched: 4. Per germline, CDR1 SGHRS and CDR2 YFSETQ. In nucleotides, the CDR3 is TGCGCCAGCAGCGCGGGACAGCCGAACACTGAAGCTTTCTTT. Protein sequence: CASSAGQPNTEAFF.

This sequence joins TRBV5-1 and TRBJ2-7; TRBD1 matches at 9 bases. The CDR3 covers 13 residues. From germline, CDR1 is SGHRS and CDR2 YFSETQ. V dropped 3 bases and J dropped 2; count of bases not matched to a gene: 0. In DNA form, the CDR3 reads TGCGCCAGCAGCTGGACAGGGGCCTACGAGCAGTACTTC. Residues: CASSWTGAYEQYF.

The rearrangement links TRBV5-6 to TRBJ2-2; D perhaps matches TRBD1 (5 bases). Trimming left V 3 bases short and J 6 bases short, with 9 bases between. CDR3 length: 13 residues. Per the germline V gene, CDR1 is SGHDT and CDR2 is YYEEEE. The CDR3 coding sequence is TGTGCCAGCAGCTCCCAGGGTCCCGGGGAGCTGTTTTTT. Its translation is CASSSQGPGELFF.

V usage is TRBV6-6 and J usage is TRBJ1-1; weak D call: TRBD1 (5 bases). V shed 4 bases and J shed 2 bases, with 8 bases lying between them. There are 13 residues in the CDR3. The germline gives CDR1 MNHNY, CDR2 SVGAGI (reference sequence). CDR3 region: CASSSGGNTEAFF. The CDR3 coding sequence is TGTGCCAGCAGTTCGGGGGGTAACACTGAAGCTTTCTTT.

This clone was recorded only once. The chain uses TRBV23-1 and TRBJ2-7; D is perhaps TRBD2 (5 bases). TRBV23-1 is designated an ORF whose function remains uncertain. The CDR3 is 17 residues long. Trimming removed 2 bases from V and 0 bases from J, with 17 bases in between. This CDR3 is CASSQEKEDGSSYEQYF. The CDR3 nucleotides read TGCGCCAGCAGTCAAGAGAAGGAGGACGGAAGCTCCTACGAGCAGTACTTC.

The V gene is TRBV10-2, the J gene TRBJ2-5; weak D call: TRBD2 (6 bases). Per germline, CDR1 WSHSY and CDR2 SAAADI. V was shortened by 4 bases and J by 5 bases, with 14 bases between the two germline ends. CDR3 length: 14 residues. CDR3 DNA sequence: TGCGCCAGCAGTGTGCTTCTAGCGCTGGAGACCCAGTACTTC. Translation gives CASSVLLALETQYF.

CDR3 region: CASSYRGGGHEKLFF. The CDR3 region has the DNA TGTGCCAGCAGCTACCGGGGAGGGGGTCATGAAAAACTGTTTTTT. The chain is built from TRBV7-2 and TRBJ1-4; TRBD1 is a possible D gene (6 bases). Trimming took 4 bases from V and 6 from J, leaving 15 bases between them. CDR1 SGHTA and CDR2 FQGNSA come from the germline V gene. The CDR3 covers 15 residues.

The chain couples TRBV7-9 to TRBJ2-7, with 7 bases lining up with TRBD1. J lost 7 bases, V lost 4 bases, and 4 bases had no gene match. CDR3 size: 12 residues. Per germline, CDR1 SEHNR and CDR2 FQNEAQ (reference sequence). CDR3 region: CASSYSTGEQYF. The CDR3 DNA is TGTGCCAGCAGCTATTCGACAGGGGAGCAGTACTTC.

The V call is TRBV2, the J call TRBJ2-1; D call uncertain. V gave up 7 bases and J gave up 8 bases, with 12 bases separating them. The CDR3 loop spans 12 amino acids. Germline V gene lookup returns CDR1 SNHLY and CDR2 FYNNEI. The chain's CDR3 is CASKEHLDEQFF. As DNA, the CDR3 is TGTGCCAGCAAGGAGCATTTGGATGAGCAGTTCTTC.

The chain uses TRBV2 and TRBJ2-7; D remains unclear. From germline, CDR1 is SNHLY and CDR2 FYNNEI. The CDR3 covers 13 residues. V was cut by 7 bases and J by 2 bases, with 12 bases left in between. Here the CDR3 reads CASTYDTTYEQYF. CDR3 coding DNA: TGTGCCAGCACCTATGACACCACCTACGAGCAGTACTTC.

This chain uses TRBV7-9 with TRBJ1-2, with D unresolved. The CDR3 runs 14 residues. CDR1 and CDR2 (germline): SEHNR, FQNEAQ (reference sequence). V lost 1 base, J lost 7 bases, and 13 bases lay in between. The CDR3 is CASSLDRAASGYTF. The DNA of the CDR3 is TGTGCCAGCAGCTTAGATAGGGCCGCTAGTGGCTACACCTTC.

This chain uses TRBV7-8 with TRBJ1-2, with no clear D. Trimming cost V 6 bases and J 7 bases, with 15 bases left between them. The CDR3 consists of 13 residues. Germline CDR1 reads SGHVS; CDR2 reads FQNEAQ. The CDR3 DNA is TGTGCCAGCAGTCTAGTCCGGGGTAGTGGCTACACCTTC. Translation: CASSLVRGSGYTF.

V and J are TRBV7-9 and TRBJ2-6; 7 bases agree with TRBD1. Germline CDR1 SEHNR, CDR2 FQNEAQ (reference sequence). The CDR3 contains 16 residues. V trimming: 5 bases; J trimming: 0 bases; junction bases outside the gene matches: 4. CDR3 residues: CASSMGQFSGANVLTF. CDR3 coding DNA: TGTGCCAGCAGCATGGGACAGTTCTCTGGGGCCAACGTCCTGACTTTC.

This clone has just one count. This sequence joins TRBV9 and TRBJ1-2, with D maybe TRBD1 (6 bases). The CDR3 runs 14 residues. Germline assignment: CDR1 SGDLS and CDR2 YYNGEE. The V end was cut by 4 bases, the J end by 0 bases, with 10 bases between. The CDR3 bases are TGTGCCAGCAGCCCACGGACAGCTAACTATGGCTACACCTTC. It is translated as CASSPRTANYGYTF.

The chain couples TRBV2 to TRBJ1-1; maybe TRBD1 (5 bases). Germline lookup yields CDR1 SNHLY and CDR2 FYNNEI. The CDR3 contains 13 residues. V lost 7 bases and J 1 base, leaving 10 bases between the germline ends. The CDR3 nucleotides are TGTGCCAGCACGTGGGGGAAGAACACTGAAGCTTTCTTT. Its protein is CASTWGKNTEAFF.

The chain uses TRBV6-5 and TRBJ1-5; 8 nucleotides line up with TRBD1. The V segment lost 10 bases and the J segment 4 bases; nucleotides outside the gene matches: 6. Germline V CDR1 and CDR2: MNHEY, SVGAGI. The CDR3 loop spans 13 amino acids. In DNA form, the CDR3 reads TGTGCCACCTCCGACAGGGGTAATCAGCCCCAGCATTTT. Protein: CATSDRGNQPQHF.

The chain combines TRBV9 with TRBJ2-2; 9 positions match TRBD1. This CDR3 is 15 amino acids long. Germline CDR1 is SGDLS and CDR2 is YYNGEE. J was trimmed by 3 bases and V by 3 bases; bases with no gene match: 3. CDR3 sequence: CASSDDRGDTGELFF. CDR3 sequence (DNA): TGTGCCAGCAGCGACGACAGGGGGGACACCGGGGAGCTGTTTTTT.

The CDR3: CASSLGDYEQYF. CDR3 coding DNA: TGTGCCAGCAGCTTAGGAGATTACGAGCAGTACTTC. The chain uses TRBV11-2 and TRBJ2-7; no firm D call. CDR3 length: 12 residues. The germline gives CDR1 SGHAT, CDR2 FQNNGV. V dropped 1 base and J dropped 4 bases, with 5 bases sitting between them.

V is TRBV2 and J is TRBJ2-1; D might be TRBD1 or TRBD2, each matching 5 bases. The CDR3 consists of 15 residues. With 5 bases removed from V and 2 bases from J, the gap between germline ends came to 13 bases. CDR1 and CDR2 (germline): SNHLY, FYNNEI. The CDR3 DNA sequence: TGTGCCAGCAGTCAGGCCCGAGGGGCCTACAATGAGCAGTTCTTC. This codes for CASSQARGAYNEQFF.

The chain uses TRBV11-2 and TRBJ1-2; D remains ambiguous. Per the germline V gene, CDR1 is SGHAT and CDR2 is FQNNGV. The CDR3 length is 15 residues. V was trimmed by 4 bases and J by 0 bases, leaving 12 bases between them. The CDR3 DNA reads TGTGCCAGCAGCTCCCCAAACAGAGCTAACTATGGCTACACCTTC. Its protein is CASSSPNRANYGYTF.

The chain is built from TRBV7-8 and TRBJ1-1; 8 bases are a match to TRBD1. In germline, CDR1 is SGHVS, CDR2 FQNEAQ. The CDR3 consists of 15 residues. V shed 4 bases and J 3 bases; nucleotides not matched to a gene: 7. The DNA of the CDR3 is TGTGCCAGCAGCTCACCAGGGGGCGCGTACACTGAAGCTTTCTTT. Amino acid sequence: CASSSPGGAYTEAFF.

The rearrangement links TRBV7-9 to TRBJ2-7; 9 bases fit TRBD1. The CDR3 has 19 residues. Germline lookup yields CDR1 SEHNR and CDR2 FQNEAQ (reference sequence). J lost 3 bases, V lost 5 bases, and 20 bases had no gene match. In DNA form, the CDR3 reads TGTGCCAGCAGCGGGGCCCTGTTGGACAGGGGATCCTCTCTCTACGAGCAGTACTTC. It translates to CASSGALLDRGSSLYEQYF.

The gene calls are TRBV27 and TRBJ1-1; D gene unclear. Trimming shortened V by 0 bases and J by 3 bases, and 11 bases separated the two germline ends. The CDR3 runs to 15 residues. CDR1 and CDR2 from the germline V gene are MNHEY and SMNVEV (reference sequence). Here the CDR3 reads CASSLSFSADTEAFF. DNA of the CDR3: TGTGCCAGCAGTTTATCGTTTTCAGCGGACACTGAAGCTTTCTTT.